This T cell receptor (beta chain) was identified during a study of blood T cell repertoires in COVID-19. Across the whole study: PBMCs, B-cell-depleted T cells, or T cells provided the cDNA or gDNA that made up the material.

Generated by immunoSEQ multiplex PCR, the TCRdb table keeps only in-frame clones and is missing some. The profile covers fewer than 300,000 clones, with around nine tenths appearing a single time and 0.95% to 1.2% taken by the ten largest. Study members were between 18 and 89 years old and lived in 20 to 25 US regions. In Cohort 3, a recovered donor had either two negative PCRs, clearance, or symptom resolution. The CDR3 has 16 residues. CDR1 and CDR2 from the germline V gene are LNHNV and YYDKDF (reference sequence). The V and J ends lost 1 base and 12 bases, in that order; junction bases with no gene match: 10.

This receptor was identified in a woman aged 25 to 39 who had recovered from COVID-19. Sequences were obtained from PBMCs or T cells enriched from blood (not recorded which). The J gene is TRBJ2-1, the V gene TRBV15; 12 bases are shared with TRBD2. CDR3: CATSRVRLAGDTLQFF. CDR3 nucleotides: TGTGCCACCAGCAGAGTCCGACTAGCGGGAGATACCCTGCAGTTCTTC.